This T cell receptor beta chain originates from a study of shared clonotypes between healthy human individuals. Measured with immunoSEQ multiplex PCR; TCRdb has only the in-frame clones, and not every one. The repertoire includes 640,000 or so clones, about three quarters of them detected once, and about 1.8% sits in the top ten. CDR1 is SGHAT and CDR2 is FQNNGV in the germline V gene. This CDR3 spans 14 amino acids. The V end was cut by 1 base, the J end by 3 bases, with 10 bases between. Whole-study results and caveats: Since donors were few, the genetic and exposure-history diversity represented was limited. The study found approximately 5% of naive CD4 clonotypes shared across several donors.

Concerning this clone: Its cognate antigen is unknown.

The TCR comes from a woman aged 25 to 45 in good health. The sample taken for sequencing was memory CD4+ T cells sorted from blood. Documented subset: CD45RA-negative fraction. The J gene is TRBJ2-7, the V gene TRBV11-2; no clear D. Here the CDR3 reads CASSLGSTGYEQYF. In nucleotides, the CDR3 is TGTGCCAGCAGCTTAGGCTCAACCGGCTACGAGCAGTACTTC.